Below, 3 T cell receptor beta chains from the same sample are listed, as sequenced in a study of tissue T cells after allogeneic stem cell transplantation. Sequenced by immunoSEQ multiplex PCR; TCRdb stores in-frame clones only, minus some. The sample yields about 7,100 clones, almost 70% seen once. Specimen: blood. The source is a female BALB/c mouse in good health. Mouse MHC haplotype: H2-d.

A single count supports this clone. Genes here carry mouse names. Coverage ceases 1 residue before the CDR3 finishes, and the germline J gene fills in the end. The chain couples TRBV4 to TRBJ1-4, with D maybe TRBD1 (6 bases). V lost 4 bases and J lost 3, with 12 bases in between. In germline, CDR1 is LGHDT, CDR2 YNNKQL (reference sequence). The CDR3 totals 15 residues. Here the CDR3 reads CASSSRGGPNERLFF. CDR3 DNA (partial): TGTGCCAGCAGCTCCAGGGGAGGACCCAACGAAAGATTATTT.

About this clone: Gene labels here are mouse ones. CDR3 bases read: TGTGCCAGCAGCTATCCAGGGGTCTATGCTGAGCAGTTC. Amino acid sequence: CASSYPGVYAEQF. The full CDR3 is CASSYPGVYAEQFF. This chain connects TRBV4 to TRBJ2-1; perhaps TRBD1 as D (6 bases). The read ends 1 residue early relative to the CDR3; the germline J gene fills the gap. There are 14 residues in the CDR3. Trimming removed 3 bases at V and 3 bases at J, with 9 bases between. CDR1 is LGHDT, CDR2 YNNKQL, per germline (reference sequence).

With regard to this clone: The gene names given are mouse names. The DNA ends 1 residue before the CDR3 does, and the rest of the CDR3 is filled in from the germline J gene. The gene calls are TRBV19 and TRBJ2-1, with 8 bases lining up with TRBD2. The ends lost 2 bases at V and 4 bases at J; junction bases unmatched: 2. Germline CDR1 and CDR2: FNHDT and SITEND (reference sequence). This CDR3 region has 14 residues. Partial CDR3 DNA: TGTGCCAGCAGTATTCGGACTGGGTATGCTGAGCAGTTC. Translation: CASSIRTGYAEQF. The entire CDR3 is CASSIRTGYAEQFF. The variable domain in full, with the rest retrieved from reference TRBV19 and TRBJ2-1, is GGIITQTPKFLIGQEGQKLTLKCQQNFNHDTMYWYRQDSGKGLRLIYYSITENDLQKGDLSEGYDASREKKSSFSLTVTSAQKNEMAVFLCASSIRTGYAEQFFGPGTRLTVL.